Shown below are 2 T cell receptor beta chains from a single sample sequenced in a study of beta chain features in type 1 diabetes. All of the isolated RNA was reverse transcribed, so expressed TCRB transcripts were sequenced. TCRdb's table, derived via immunoSEQ multiplex PCR, lists solely in-frame clones and lacks some. The table includes 400,000 to 500,000 clones, approximately 15% detected once. The sequenced sample consisted of naive CD4+ T cells from blood. Source of these receptors: a man under 40 in good health.

This clone was seen a few times. The chain recombines TRBV2 with TRBJ2-7, with TRBD2 matching over 8 bases. The CDR3 totals 10 residues. In germline, CDR1 is SNHLY, CDR2 FYNNEI. The trim removed 6 bases at V and 12 bases at J, leaving 4 bases unmatched. For the CDR3, the DNA is TGTGCCAGCAGGGGACTAGAACCGTACGTC. Translation gives CASRGLEPYV.

This chain links TRBV30 with TRBJ1-4; D gene unclear. The CDR3 is 15 residues long. Trimming took off 0 bases at V and 4 bases at J, with 12 bases between the two ends. CDR1 GTSNPN and CDR2 SVGIG come from the germline V gene (reference sequence). The CDR3 DNA sequence: TGTGCCTGGAGTGTACCGGGTGCTGTTAATGAAAAACTGTTTTTT. Its translation is CAWSVPGAVNEKLFF.